This T cell receptor beta chain was sequenced for a study of blood T cells in healthy people across ages. Whole-study results and caveats: Whereas aged donors had fewer naive CD4+ cells, long-lived donors had more of them and higher diversity.

Drawing of peripheral blood yielded about 10 milliliters from each donor. Together with a sample-barcoded 5' primer, a J-beta primer mix was included in a second PCR lasting about 6 to 11 cycles. Carrying 12 random nucleotides, a template-switch adaptor labeled each individual cDNA molecule. Samples each returned at least 3 million CDR3-containing paired-end reads. TCRdb itself ran the 5' RACE reads through MiXCR, one entry per CDR3 protein. The table includes fewer than 2,000,000 distinct CDR3 sequences, about 32% detected once. The CDR3 is 15 residues long. Trimming cost V 7 bases and J 4 bases; bases outside gene matches: 12. Germline lookup yields CDR1 DFQATT and CDR2 SNEGSKA (reference sequence). This clonotype has just a few counts. Its target is unknown.

The chain has TRBV20-1 and TRBJ2-1, with TRBD2 identical over 8 bases. This receptor was obtained from a woman in her thirties in good health. The specimen sequenced was blood. CDR3 residues: CSVGLTGGRYNEQFF. The CDR3 region has the DNA TGCAGTGTTGGTCTTACGGGAGGGCGGTACAATGAGCAGTTCTTC.